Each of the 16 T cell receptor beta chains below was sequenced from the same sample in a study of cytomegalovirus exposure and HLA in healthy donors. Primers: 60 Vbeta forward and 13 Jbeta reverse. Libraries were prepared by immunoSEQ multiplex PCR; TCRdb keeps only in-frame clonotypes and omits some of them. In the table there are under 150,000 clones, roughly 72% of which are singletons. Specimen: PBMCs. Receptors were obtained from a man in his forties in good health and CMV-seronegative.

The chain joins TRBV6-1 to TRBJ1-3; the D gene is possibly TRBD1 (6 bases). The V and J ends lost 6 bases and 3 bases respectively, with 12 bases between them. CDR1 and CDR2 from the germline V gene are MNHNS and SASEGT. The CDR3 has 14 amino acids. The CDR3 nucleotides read TGTGCCAGCAGCGCGGACAGCTTTGGAAACACCATATATTTT. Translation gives CASSADSFGNTIYF.

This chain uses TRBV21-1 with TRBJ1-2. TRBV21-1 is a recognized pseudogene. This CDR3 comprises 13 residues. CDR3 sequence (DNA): TGTGCCAGCTGGCGGAGGGTTAACTATGGCTACACCTTC. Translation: CASWRRVNYGYTF.

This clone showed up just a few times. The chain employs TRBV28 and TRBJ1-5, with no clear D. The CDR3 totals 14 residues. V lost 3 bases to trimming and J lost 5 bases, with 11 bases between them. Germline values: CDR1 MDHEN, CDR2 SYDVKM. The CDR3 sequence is CASSFGREYQPQHF. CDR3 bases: TGTGCCAGCAGTTTTGGTAGGGAGTATCAGCCCCAGCATTTT.

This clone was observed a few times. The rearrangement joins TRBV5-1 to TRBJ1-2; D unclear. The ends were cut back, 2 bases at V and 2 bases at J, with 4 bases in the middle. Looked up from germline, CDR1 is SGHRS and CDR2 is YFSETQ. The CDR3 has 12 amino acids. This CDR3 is CASSLQNYGYTF. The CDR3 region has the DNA TGCGCCAGCAGCTTACAGAACTATGGCTACACCTTC. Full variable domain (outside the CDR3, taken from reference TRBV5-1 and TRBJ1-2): KAGVTQTPRYLIKTRGQQVTLSCSPISGHRSVSWYQQTPGQGLQFLFEYFSETQRNKGNFPGRFSGRQFSNSRSEMNVSTLELGDSALYLCASSLQNYGYTFGSGTRLTVV.

The CDR3 DNA sequence: TGTGCCAGCAGGGCTTGGGGGCGGAACACTGAAGCTTTCTTT. Protein product: CASRAWGRNTEAFF. The chain links TRBV2 to TRBJ1-1, with TRBD1 as a possible D gene (6 bases). The length of the CDR3 is 14 residues. Trimming took 6 bases from V and 1 from J, leaving 12 bases between them. CDR1 and CDR2 (germline): SNHLY, FYNNEI.

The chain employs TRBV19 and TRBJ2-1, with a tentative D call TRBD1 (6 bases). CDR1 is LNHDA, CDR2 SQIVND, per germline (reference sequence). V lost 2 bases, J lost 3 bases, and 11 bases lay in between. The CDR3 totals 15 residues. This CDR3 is CASSIMGHNYNEQFF. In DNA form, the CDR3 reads TGTGCCAGTAGTATAATGGGACATAACTACAATGAGCAGTTCTTC. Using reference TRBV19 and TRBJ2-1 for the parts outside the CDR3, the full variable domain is DGGITQSPKYLFRKEGQNVTLSCEQNLNHDAMYWYRQDPGQGLRLIYYSQIVNDFQKGDIAEGYSVSREKKESFPLTVTSAQKNPTAFYLCASSIMGHNYNEQFFGPGTRLTVL.

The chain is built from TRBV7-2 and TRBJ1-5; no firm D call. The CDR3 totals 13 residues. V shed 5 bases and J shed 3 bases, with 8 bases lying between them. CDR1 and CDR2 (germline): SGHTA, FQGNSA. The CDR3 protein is CASSAGLNQPQHF. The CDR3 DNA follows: TGTGCCAGCAGCGCGGGCCTCAATCAGCCCCAGCATTTT.

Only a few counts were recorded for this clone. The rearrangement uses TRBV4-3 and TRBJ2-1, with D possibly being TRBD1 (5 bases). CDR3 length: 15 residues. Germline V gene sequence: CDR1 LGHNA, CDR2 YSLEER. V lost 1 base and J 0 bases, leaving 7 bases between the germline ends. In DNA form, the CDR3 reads TGCGCCAGCAGCCAAGGACAGTACTCCTACAATGAGCAGTTCTTC. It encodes CASSQGQYSYNEQFF.

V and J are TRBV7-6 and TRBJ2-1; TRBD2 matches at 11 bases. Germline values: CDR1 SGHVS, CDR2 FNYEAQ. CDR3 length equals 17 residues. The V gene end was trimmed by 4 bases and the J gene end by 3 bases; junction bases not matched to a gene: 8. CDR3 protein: CASSSILAGANYNEQFF. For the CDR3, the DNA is TGTGCCAGCAGCTCAATACTAGCGGGGGCCAACTACAATGAGCAGTTCTTC.

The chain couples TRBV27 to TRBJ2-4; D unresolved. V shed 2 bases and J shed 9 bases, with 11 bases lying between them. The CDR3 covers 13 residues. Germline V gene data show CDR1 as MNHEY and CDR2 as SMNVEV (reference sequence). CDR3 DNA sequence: TGTGCCAGCAGTTTAGGGCAATACGGCATTCAGTACTTC. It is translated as CASSLGQYGIQYF.

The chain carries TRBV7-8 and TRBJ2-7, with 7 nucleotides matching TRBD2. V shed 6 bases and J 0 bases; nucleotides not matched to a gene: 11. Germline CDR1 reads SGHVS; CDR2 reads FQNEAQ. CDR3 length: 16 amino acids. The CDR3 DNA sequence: TGTGCCAGCAGGTCCGTGGGCGGGGGTCACTCCTACGAGCAGTACTTC. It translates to CASRSVGGGHSYEQYF.

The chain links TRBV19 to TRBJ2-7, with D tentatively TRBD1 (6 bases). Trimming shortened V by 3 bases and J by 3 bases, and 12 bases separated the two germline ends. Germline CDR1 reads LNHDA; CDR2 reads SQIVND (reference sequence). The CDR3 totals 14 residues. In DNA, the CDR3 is TGTGCCAGTAGTATGCAGGACAGAGACTACGAGCAGTACTTC. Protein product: CASSMQDRDYEQYF.

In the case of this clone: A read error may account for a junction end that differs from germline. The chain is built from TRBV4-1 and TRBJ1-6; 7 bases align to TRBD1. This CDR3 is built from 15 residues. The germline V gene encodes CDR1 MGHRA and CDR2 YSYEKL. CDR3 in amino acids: CASSQLRGFNSPLNF. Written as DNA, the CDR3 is TGCGCCAGCAGCCAACTCAGGGGGTTTAATTCACCCCTCAACTTT.

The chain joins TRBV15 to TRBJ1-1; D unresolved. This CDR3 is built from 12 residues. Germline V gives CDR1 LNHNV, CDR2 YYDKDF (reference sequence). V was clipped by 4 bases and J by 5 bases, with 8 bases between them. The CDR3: CATSNLRTEAFF. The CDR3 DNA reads TGTGCCACCAGCAACCTCAGAACTGAAGCTTTCTTT.

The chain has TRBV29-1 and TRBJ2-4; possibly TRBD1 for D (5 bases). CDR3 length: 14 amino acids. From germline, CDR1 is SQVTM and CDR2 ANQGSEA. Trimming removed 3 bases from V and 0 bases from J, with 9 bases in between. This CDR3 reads CSVDFDRAKNIQYF. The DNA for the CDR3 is TGCAGCGTTGATTTTGACAGAGCCAAAAACATTCAGTACTTC. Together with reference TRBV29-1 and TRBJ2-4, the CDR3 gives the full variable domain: SAVISQKPSRDICQRGTSLTIQCQVDSQVTMMFWYRQQPGQSLTLIATANQGSEATYESGFVIDKFPISRPNLTFSTLTVSNMSPEDSSIYLCSVDFDRAKNIQYFGAGTRLSVL.

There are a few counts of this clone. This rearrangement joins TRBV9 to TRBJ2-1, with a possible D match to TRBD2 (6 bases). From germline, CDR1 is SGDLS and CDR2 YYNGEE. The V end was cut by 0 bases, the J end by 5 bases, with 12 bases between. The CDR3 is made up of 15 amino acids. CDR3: CASSVGRESNNEQFF. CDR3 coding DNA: TGTGCCAGCAGCGTAGGACGGGAGTCCAACAATGAGCAGTTCTTC.